The 5 T cell receptor beta chains below come from one sample, sequenced in a study of CD8+CD57+ T cells in acquired aplastic anemia. CD8+CD57+ cell expansion, shown by flow cytometry, had occurred in the patients selected for sequencing. TCR beta VDJ and CDR3 profiling used genomic DNA as template. TCRdb fed the reads into MiXCR, producing one record per CDR3 protein. The sample includes 200,000 to 250,000 distinct CDR3 sequences, roughly 50% of them seen just once. The sequenced sample consisted of sorted CD4+, CD8+, or CD8+CD57+ T cells (not recorded which) from PBMCs. The receptor source for this set is a human donor with aplastic anemia.

This clonotype was counted many times. The gene calls are TRBV15 and TRBJ2-3; TRBD2 matches at 10 bases. Per germline, CDR1 LNHNV and CDR2 YYDKDF (reference sequence). The V gene end was trimmed by 2 bases and the J gene end by 0 bases; junction bases not matched to a gene: 17. This CDR3 has 21 residues. The CDR3 sequence is CATSRRGTLAGVSISTDTQYF. For the CDR3, the DNA is TGTGCCACCAGCAGAAGAGGAACTCTAGCGGGGGTATCAATTAGCACAGATACGCAGTATTTT.

This clonotype was seen ten or more times. The chain combines TRBV19 with TRBJ1-1; D ambiguous. Germline CDR1 LNHDA, CDR2 SQIVND (reference sequence). Deletions cut 6 bases from V and 7 bases from J, with 9 bases between. The CDR3 runs to 11 residues. The CDR3: CASRKLYEAFF. CDR3 nucleotide sequence: TGTGCCAGTAGGAAACTATATGAAGCTTTCTTT.

The rearrangement links TRBV7-3 to TRBJ2-7; TRBD1 aligns across 9 bases. This CDR3 has 14 residues. V shed 5 bases, J shed 3 bases, and the junction held 5 bases outside the gene matches. The germline V gene encodes CDR1 SGHTA and CDR2 FQGTGA. CDR3 protein: CASSQGTGNYEQYF. In DNA, the CDR3 is TGTGCCAGCAGCCAGGGGACAGGGAACTACGAGCAGTACTTC.

Regarding this clonotype: Being one base from a much bigger clone, this may be a read error. The CDR3 reads CSARDSSYYGYTF. The CDR3 DNA reads TGCAGTGCTAGAGATTCAAGTTACTATGGCTACACCTTC. The V and J genes are TRBV20-1 and TRBJ1-2; D not certain. V was cut by 0 bases and J by 3 bases, with 8 bases left in between. There are 13 residues in the CDR3. Germline CDR1 and CDR2: DFQATT and SNEGSKA (reference sequence).

This clonotype appeared a few times. This rearrangement joins TRBV14 to TRBJ2-5; 10 positions match TRBD2. This CDR3 spans 18 amino acids. Trimming at V came to 1 base and at J to 2 bases, leaving 10 bases not matched to a gene. CDR1 and CDR2 from the germline V gene are SGHDN and FVKESK. The CDR3 bases are TGTGCCAGCAGCCAAGTTTTTAAGCGGGGGGGCCGACAAGAGACCCAGTACTTC. Amino acid sequence: CASSQVFKRGGRQETQYF.